The 16 T cell receptor beta chains below come from one sample, sequenced in a study of PD-1 blockade in mismatch repair-deficient tumors. The table came from immunoSEQ multiplex PCR; TCRdb's copy has only in-frame clones and leaves some out. This sample has over 60,000 clones; about 91% occur once, and the top ten carry approximately 15%. The material was peripheral blood, obtained 52 weeks after starting pembrolizumab. The receptors stem from an adult with mismatch repair-deficient cancer.

The J gene is TRBJ1-2, the V gene TRBV27, with D perhaps TRBD1 (5 bases). Germline CDR1 is MNHEY and CDR2 is SMNVEV (reference sequence). The germline V and J ends were trimmed by 5 bases and 8 bases, with 18 bases remaining between them. This CDR3 region has 14 residues. The CDR3 bases are TGTGCCAGCAGTGGCCTGGCCGGGGCAGACGGCTACACCTTC. Translated: CASSGLAGADGYTF.

This chain joins TRBV10-2 and TRBJ2-1, with D possibly being TRBD1 or TRBD2 (5 bases each). The germline CDR1 and CDR2 sequences are WSHSY and SAAADI. The ends were cut back, 0 bases at V and 6 bases at J, with 18 bases in the middle. The CDR3 runs to 17 residues. CDR3 DNA: TGCGCCAGCAGTGAGTCGAATTTGGCCGGGGACCTCAATGAGCAGTTCTTC. This sequence encodes CASSESNLAGDLNEQFF.

The chain employs TRBV7-9 and TRBJ2-5; D gene uncertain. Germline lookup yields CDR1 SEHNR and CDR2 FQNEAQ (reference sequence). The CDR3 contains 15 residues. Trimming removed 1 base from V and 7 bases from J, with 16 bases in between. The CDR3 DNA sequence: TGTGCCAGCAGCTTAGATCATAACCTCGGTCGGACCCAGTACTTC. Residues: CASSLDHNLGRTQYF. The full variable domain, its missing parts supplied by reference TRBV7-9 and TRBJ2-5, is DTGVSQNPRHKITKRGQNVTFRCDPISEHNRLYWYRQTLGQGPEFLTYFQNEAQLEKSRLLSDRFSAERPKGSFSTLEIQRTEQGDSAMYLCASSLDHNLGRTQYFGPGTRLLVL.

The rearrangement links TRBV11-2 to TRBJ2-3; 10 bases are shared with TRBD1. The V and J ends lost 5 bases and 6 bases, in that order; junction bases with no gene match: 14. Germline V gives CDR1 SGHAT, CDR2 FQNNGV. The CDR3 runs 17 residues. The CDR3 reads CASSKSRQGAILDTQYF. In DNA, the CDR3 is TGTGCCAGCAGCAAAAGCCGACAGGGGGCGATTTTGGATACGCAGTATTTT.

V is TRBV13 and J is TRBJ2-5; no definite D call. The CDR3 covers 15 residues. CDR1 PRHDT and CDR2 FYEKMQ come from the germline V gene (reference sequence). Trimming pared 5 bases from V and 2 bases from J, leaving 15 bases between. For the CDR3, the DNA is TGTGCCAGCAGCGCGCACCTCCATCAGCAAGAGACCCAGTACTTC. Amino acid sequence: CASSAHLHQQETQYF.

DNA for the CDR3: TGTGCCAGCAGAACCGGGACTAACGAGCAGTACTTC. Translating gives CASRTGTNEQYF. The chain recombines TRBV11-2 with TRBJ2-7; 7 bases line up with TRBD2. The V and J ends lost 6 bases and 5 bases, in that order; junction bases with no gene match: 4. The CDR3 totals 12 residues. CDR1 SGHAT and CDR2 FQNNGV come from the germline V gene.

The gene calls are TRBV2 and TRBJ1-1; weak D call: TRBD1 (6 bases). Germline CDR1 is SNHLY and CDR2 is FYNNEI. CDR3 size: 14 residues. V was pared by 6 bases and J by 0 bases, with 11 bases between. The CDR3 region has the DNA TGTGCCAGCAGCATCGGACAGTTGAACACTGAAGCTTTCTTT. As protein: CASSIGQLNTEAFF.

This chain joins TRBV19 and TRBJ1-1; no firm D call. Germline V gene lookup returns CDR1 LNHDA and CDR2 SQIVND (reference sequence). V lost 3 bases, J lost 1 base, and 18 bases lay in between. This CDR3 contains 17 residues. The CDR3 reads CASSISTIRRPNTEAFF. The CDR3 DNA is TGTGCCAGTAGTATCTCGACCATCAGGCGGCCGAACACTGAAGCTTTCTTT.

This chain links TRBV27 with TRBJ2-3, with D perhaps assigned TRBD1 or TRBD2 (5 bases each). V lost 0 bases, J lost 6 bases, and 13 bases lay in between. CDR3 size: 15 residues. Germline CDR1 MNHEY, CDR2 SMNVEV (reference sequence). The DNA for the CDR3 is TGTGCCAGCAGTTTATCTCCAGGGACCCCGGATACGCAGTATTTT. Amino acid sequence: CASSLSPGTPDTQYF.

The chain combines TRBV4-1 with TRBJ2-3; a weak D match, TRBD2 (6 bases). V was shortened by 4 bases and J by 2 bases, with 13 bases between the two germline ends. The CDR3 covers 15 residues. CDR1 is MGHRA, CDR2 YSYEKL, per germline. The CDR3 coding sequence is TGCGCCAGCAGCCTCATTAGCGGATCCACAGATACGCAGTATTTT. Translated: CASSLISGSTDTQYF.

The gene calls are TRBV7-9 and TRBJ2-7; TRBD1 matches at 7 bases. The germline CDR1 and CDR2 sequences are SEHNR and FQNEAQ (reference sequence). The CDR3 is made up of 14 amino acids. Trimming cost V 6 bases and J 1 base; bases outside gene matches: 6. The DNA for the CDR3 is TGTGCCAGCAGTACGACAGGGTCATCCTACGAGCAGTACTTC. This encodes CASSTTGSSYEQYF.

The J gene is TRBJ2-3, the V gene TRBV6-5, with 8 bases aligning to TRBD2. V trimming: 2 bases; J trimming: 1 base; junction bases outside the gene matches: 2. The CDR3 is 15 amino acids. Per germline, CDR1 MNHEY and CDR2 SVGAGI. The CDR3 coding sequence is TGTGCCAGCAGTTACGTCGGGAGGGGCACAGATACGCAGTATTTT. This sequence encodes CASSYVGRGTDTQYF.

The chain employs TRBV6-7 and TRBJ1-1, with 7 bases that match TRBD1. TRBV6-7 is an open reading frame whose function is uncertain. V trimming: 0 bases; J trimming: 3 bases; junction bases outside the gene matches: 10. CDR3 length: 17 amino acids. This CDR3 reads CASSYSVKDRIYTEAFF. CDR3 in DNA: TGTGCCAGCAGTTACTCCGTAAAGGACAGGATCTACACTGAAGCTTTCTTT.

The chain is built from TRBV6-1 and TRBJ2-3; tentatively, D is TRBD2 (6 bases). Trimming cost V 4 bases and J 3 bases, with 8 bases left between them. This CDR3 is built from 13 residues. Germline assignment: CDR1 MNHNS and CDR2 SASEGT. The CDR3, as DNA: TGTGCCAGCAGTGTGCGGGGTACAGATACGCAGTATTTT. This translates into CASSVRGTDTQYF.

This clone occurred once. J is TRBJ2-3 and V is TRBV28; 9 bases fit TRBD2. The CDR3 loop spans 16 amino acids. Germline values: CDR1 MDHEN, CDR2 SYDVKM. Trimming at V came to 2 bases and at J to 5 bases, leaving 8 bases not matched to a gene. CDR3 nucleotides: TGTGCCAGCAGTTTAGGTCCTAGCGGGATAGGAGATACGCAGTATTTT. It is translated as CASSLGPSGIGDTQYF. The complete variable domain, with remaining parts taken from reference TRBV28 and TRBJ2-3, reads DVKVTQSSRYLVKRTGEKVFLECVQDMDHENMFWYRQDPGLGLRLIYFSYDVKMKEKGDIPEGYSVSREKKERFSLILESASTNQTSMYLCASSLGPSGIGDTQYFGPGTRLTVL.

The V and J genes are TRBV28 and TRBJ2-7; no definite D call. The CDR3 loop spans 15 amino acids. Germline V gene lookup returns CDR1 MDHEN and CDR2 SYDVKM. The V end lost 6 bases, the J end lost 2 bases, and 17 bases lay between the germline ends. The DNA for the CDR3 is TGTGCCAGCAGGCAATGGACGGGCGTCGCCTACGAGCAGTACTTC. Its translation is CASRQWTGVAYEQYF.